Listed below are T cell receptor beta chains from one sample, sequenced in a study of blood T cell repertoires in COVID-19. Clones were sequenced by immunoSEQ multiplex PCR, and TCRdb holds only the in-frame ones, with some missing. The data contain fewer than 80,000 clones, about four fifths of them singletons. The specimen was peripheral blood. These receptors were taken from an elderly woman with active or convalescent COVID-19. The CDR3 runs from the conserved cysteine through the conserved F or W. The D gene is left open where the match is weak. Some rows have no size entry. The others give once, few or many, or a class for an expanded clone.

DNA	CDR3	V	D	J	size
TGTGCCAGCAGTCGAGGCCCTGCAGCAGATACGCAGTATTTT	CASSRGPAADTQYF	TRBV6-5	NA	TRBJ2-3	once
TGTGCCATCAGTGAGTCCCCGGGATCTAGCACAGATACGCAGTATTTT	CAISESPGSSTDTQYF	TRBV10-3	NA	TRBJ2-3	few
TGCGCCAGCAGCGTCAGCGGGGGGAGCCCGACCTACGAGCAGTACTTC	CASSVSGGSPTYEQYF	TRBV5-1	TRBD2	TRBJ2-7	NA
TGTGCCAGCAGCTTCGGGGGGCTGGGGGGCTACACCTTC	CASSFGGLGGYTF	TRBV7-8	NA	TRBJ1-2	NA
TGTGCCAGCTCACCTAATCCAGGGCAGAATAGCAATCAGCCCCAGCATTTT	CASSPNPGQNSNQPQHF	TRBV18	NA	TRBJ1-5	NA
TGTGCCAGTAGATCGACCCCGCGGCGGACTGAAGCTTTCTTT	CASRSTPRRTEAFF	TRBV19	NA	TRBJ1-1	NA
TGTGCCAGCAGTTTTCAGGGCCAGAGTAGTGGCTACACCTTC	CASSFQGQSSGYTF	TRBV6-5	NA	TRBJ1-2	NA
TGCGCCAGCAGCTCGGGGGGGGCCCCTCGTGTCGGGGAGCTGTTTTTT	CASSSGGAPRVGELFF	TRBV5-1	TRBD2	TRBJ2-2	NA
TGTGCCAGCAGCTTAGCGTTGGGACTAGCGGGTACAACCTACTCCTACGAGCAGTACTTC	CASSLALGLAGTTYSYEQYF	TRBV7-2	TRBD2	TRBJ2-7	NA
TGTGCCAGCAGCTTAGGGGACAGAGGCGGCTACACCTTC	CASSLGDRGGYTF	TRBV11-2	TRBD1	TRBJ1-2	NA
TGTGCCAGCAGTGACAGGGCAACTAACACTGAAGCTTTCTTT	CASSDRATNTEAFF	TRBV2	NA	TRBJ1-1	once
TGCGCCAGCAGCCAAGAGTGGGACAGGATGTACGAGCAGTACTTC	CASSQEWDRMYEQYF	TRBV4-3	TRBD1	TRBJ2-7	NA
TGTGCCACCAGCATAGGACTAGCGGGGGGGGAGGATACGCAGTATTTT	CATSIGLAGGEDTQYF	TRBV15	TRBD2	TRBJ2-3	NA
TGTGCCAGTAGTAATTACAGCTCCTACGAGCAGTACTTC	CASSNYSSYEQYF	TRBV19	NA	TRBJ2-7	NA
TGTGCCAGCAGCGGGAGTGGGGGGTTAGTTGGCGAGCAGTACTTC	CASSGSGGLVGEQYF	TRBV7-9	NA	TRBJ2-7	NA
TGTGCCAGCAGGGGGGGGGTGCCGACAGGGGAGGGCACTGAAGCTTTCTTT	CASRGGVPTGEGTEAFF	TRBV27	TRBD1	TRBJ1-1	NA
TGCGCCAGCAGCTTGGCCGCGGCTAGCGGGGGGCTCTGGGATACGCAGTATTTT	CASSLAAASGGLWDTQYF	TRBV5-1	TRBD2	TRBJ2-3	NA
TGTGCCAGCAGCCAAGGGACAGGTCCTTTCTATGGCTACACCTTC	CASSQGTGPFYGYTF	TRBV4-2	TRBD1	TRBJ1-2	once
TGTGCCAGCAGCAACCGTGAAGCTTTCTTT	CASSNREAFF	TRBV21-1	NA	TRBJ1-1	once
TGTGCCAGCAGCCAAGATGCAGGGGTGACCACAGATACGCAGTATTTT	CASSQDAGVTTDTQYF	TRBV14	NA	TRBJ2-3	NA
TGTGCCAGCAGCTTGGGGGAGGGTGTTACCGAGACCCAGTACTTC	CASSLGEGVTETQYF	TRBV5-8	TRBD2	TRBJ2-5	NA
TGTGCCAGCAGCCAAGGTCGGGACTATGGCTACACCTTC	CASSQGRDYGYTF	TRBV14	NA	TRBJ1-2	NA
TGTGCCAGTAGTTCGGGACAGGGCAGGGCGCAGTTCTTC	CASSSGQGRAQFF	TRBV19	TRBD1	TRBJ2-1	NA
TGCAGCGTTGATAGCGGGAGGGCCGGGTACGAGCAGTACTTC	CSVDSGRAGYEQYF	TRBV29-1	TRBD2	TRBJ2-7	NA
TGTGCCAGCGATTGGGGGCCTATTAGCGGGGCAGATACGCAGTATTTT	CASDWGPISGADTQYF	TRBV28	TRBD2	TRBJ2-3	NA
TGCGCCAGCAGCTCAGGACAGAAGGCAGGAAATGGCTACACCTTC	CASSSGQKAGNGYTF	TRBV5-1	NA	TRBJ1-2	NA
TGTGCCAGCAGCGCCCTAGCGGGGAGCTCCTACGAGCAGTACTTC	CASSALAGSSYEQYF	TRBV9	TRBD2	TRBJ2-7	NA
TGTGCCAGCAGAAAAAACTACGGGGCTGAAGCTTTCTTT	CASRKNYGAEAFF	TRBV12-3/TRBV12-4	NA	TRBJ1-1	NA
TGTGCCAGCAGCCCCCCCACTAGCGGGAGGTATACAGATACGCAGTATTTT	CASSPPTSGRYTDTQYF	TRBV5-6	TRBD2	TRBJ2-3	NA
TGTGCCAGCAGCCCGTGGACAGGGGACAACACTGAAGCTTTCTTT	CASSPWTGDNTEAFF	TRBV3-1/TRBV3-2	TRBD1	TRBJ1-1	many
TGTGCTAGTGGTTTGTCCGACAGGATCTACGGGGAGCAGTTCTTC	CASGLSDRIYGEQFF	TRBV12-5	NA	TRBJ2-1	NA
TGTGCCAGCAGCTTAAGGGCACCTAGCGGGACATCCTCCTACAATGAGCAGTTCTTC	CASSLRAPSGTSSYNEQFF	TRBV7-9	TRBD2	TRBJ2-1	once
TGCGCCAGCAGCTTGGGCGGGCAAGAGACCCAGTACTTC	CASSLGGQETQYF	TRBV5-1	NA	TRBJ2-5	NA
TGTGCCAGCAGCTTAGTTTTCCGGGGGAATAGCAATCAGCCCCAGCATTTT	CASSLVFRGNSNQPQHF	TRBV7-2	NA	TRBJ1-5	many
TGTGCCAGCAGTGAATGGGAGCTAGCGGGAGGAGAGACCCAGTACTTC	CASSEWELAGGETQYF	TRBV6-1	TRBD2	TRBJ2-5	NA
TGCAGCGTCAGAGAGACAGGGTCGTACGAGCAGTACTTC	CSVRETGSYEQYF	TRBV29-1	TRBD1	TRBJ2-7	NA
TGTGCCAGCAGTGGGCCTTCGGGACAGGGGGGTTTTGGTGAGCAGTTCTTC	CASSGPSGQGGFGEQFF	TRBV2	TRBD1	TRBJ2-1	NA